This T cell receptor beta chain comes out of a study of blood T cells in healthy people across ages. Using a J-beta primer mix together with a sample-barcoded 5' primer, a second PCR was run for about 6 to 12 cycles. A template-switch adaptor that had 12 random nucleotides put a tag on each cDNA molecule. One entry per CDR3 protein, called by TCRdb with MiXCR from the 5' RACE reads. This table has about a million distinct CDR3 sequences, more than 30% appearing once. Study results and caveats: Among T cells, TCR beta diversity per million cells dropped roughly linearly as age rose.

On this clonotype: The antigen is undetermined.

This CDR3 region has 16 residues. Germline V gives CDR1 SGHRS, CDR2 YFSETQ. V was cut by 3 bases and J by 3 bases, with 16 bases left in between. This sequence was found in a man aged 18 to 30 in good health. The V and J genes are TRBV5-1 and TRBJ2-1; the D gene is possibly TRBD1 (5 bases). The material sequenced was blood. The chain's CDR3 is CASSSYQGADYNEQFF. The DNA of the CDR3 is TGCGCCAGCAGCTCGTATCAGGGTGCCGACTACAATGAGCAGTTCTTC.